This T cell receptor beta chain appears in the sequencing data of a study of T cell responses to AZD1222 COVID-19 vaccine. Study information: Pooling was applied to second doses at about 4 or about 12 weeks.

Assay: immunoSEQ multiplex PCR; the TCRdb copy retains only in-frame clones and omits some. The data contain more than 140,000 clones, 88% of them singletons. As regards this clone: Antigen: not known.

Study outcomes and limitations: Repertoires in all cases were sampled only once the peak T cell response had passed. Vaccine-associated CD4 TCRs spanned spike, dominant at 160-218 and 743-854.

The source was peripheral blood, collected on day 0 of AZD1222 vaccination. This receptor was taken from an adult in good health.

The CDR3 region is CASSLGLSYEQYF. CDR3 nucleotide sequence: TGTGCCAGCAGCCTAGGACTGTCCTACGAGCAGTACTTC. V usage is TRBV3-1 (or the pseudogene TRBV3-2) and J usage is TRBJ2-7; D is perhaps TRBD2 (5 bases). Germline loops: CDR1 LGHDT, CDR2 YNNKEL (reference sequence). CDR3 length: 13 residues. Trimming left V 4 bases short and J 1 base short, with 8 bases between.